Each of the 17 T cell receptor beta chains below was sequenced from the same sample in a study of CD8 T cells in ankylosing spondylitis. The study's findings and limits: Within ankylosing spondylitis blood, a TCR beta motif made up of several highly homologous variants appeared to be characteristic.

One entry per CDR3 protein results from TCRdb running MiXCR on the 5' RACE reads. This table has approximately 550,000 distinct CDR3 sequences, roughly 13% appearing once. No antigen has been assigned to these receptors. The sample consisted of blood, either unsorted or a sorted T cell fraction (not recorded which). Every receptor here comes from a male donor with ankylosing spondylitis.

J is TRBJ2-7 and V is TRBV7-9, with 9 bases identical to TRBD1. The CDR3 has 12 amino acids. Germline V lookup: CDR1 SEHNR, CDR2 FQNEAQ (reference sequence). V was pared by 5 bases and J by 9 bases, with 5 bases of the junction left unmatched. CDR3 in DNA: TGTGCCAGCAGCCGGGACAGGGCTGGGCAGTACGTC. It yields the protein CASSRDRAGQYV.

The genes are TRBV2 and TRBJ1-1; the D gene is possibly TRBD1 (5 bases). Germline assignment: CDR1 SNHLY and CDR2 FYNNEI. CDR3 size: 15 residues. V was shortened by 6 bases and J by 1 base, with 15 bases between the two germline ends. Written as DNA, the CDR3 is TGTGCCAGCAGGGAATTGGACACAACGAACACTGAAGCTTTCTTT. Translation: CASRELDTTNTEAFF.

This clonotype was seen a few times. The V and J genes are TRBV12-3 or TRBV12-4 and TRBJ1-4; the D gene is possibly TRBD1 (5 bases). This CDR3 contains 14 residues. V gave up 4 bases and J gave up 6 bases, with 12 bases separating them. This CDR3 reads CASSSGTLDEKLFF. Written as DNA, the CDR3 is TGTGCCAGCAGTTCAGGGACGTTGGATGAAAAACTGTTTTTT.

This clonotype showed up many times. The chain's CDR3 is CASSLERPRDTQYF. The DNA of the CDR3 is TGCGCCAGCAGCTTGGAACGCCCCCGAGATACGCAGTATTTT. The rearrangement uses TRBV5-1 and TRBJ2-3, with D uncertain. The CDR3 runs to 14 residues. Per the germline V gene, CDR1 is SGHRS and CDR2 is YFSETQ. V was clipped by 0 bases and J by 5 bases, with 10 bases between them.

In the case of this clonotype: At one end, the junction sequence differs from germline, possibly due to a read error. The V and J genes are TRBV6-5 and TRBJ1-5; 9 nucleotides agree with TRBD1. Germline lookup yields CDR1 MNHEY and CDR2 SVGAGI. This CDR3 is 17 amino acids long. CDR3 loop: CASSNSQGADSNQPQHF. For the CDR3, the DNA is TGTGCCAGCAGTAACTCACAGGGGGCCGATAGCAATCAGCCCCAGCATTTT.

The genes are TRBV20-1 and TRBJ1-1; D may be TRBD1 (6 bases). The CDR3 sequence is 13 residues long. V was pared by 6 bases and J by 1 base, with 12 bases between. The V gene's germline CDR1 is DFQATT and CDR2 SNEGSKA (reference sequence). The CDR3 loop is CSASTGWNTEAFF. CDR3 nucleotide sequence: TGCAGTGCGTCCACAGGGTGGAACACTGAAGCTTTCTTT.

This clonotype was seen more than once but under ten times. This chain joins TRBV14 and TRBJ1-6; the D gene is possibly TRBD1 (5 bases). V shed 1 base and J shed 6 bases, with 10 bases lying between them. The CDR3 spans 15 residues. Germline assignment: CDR1 SGHDN and CDR2 FVKESK. For the CDR3, the DNA is TGTGCCAGCAGCCAAGTCATGGGGGGTAATTCACCCCTCCACTTT. This sequence encodes CASSQVMGGNSPLHF.

This clonotype was seen a few times. CDR3: CASSPAEDYGYTF. The CDR3 DNA follows: TGTGCCAGCAGTCCCGCGGAGGACTATGGCTACACCTTC. The J gene is TRBJ1-2, the V gene TRBV2, with D unclear. Trimming took 5 bases from V and 3 from J, leaving 10 bases between them. This CDR3 contains 13 residues. Germline CDR1 and CDR2: SNHLY and FYNNEI.

The sample holds many counts of this clonotype. J is TRBJ2-3 and V is TRBV2; weak D call: TRBD2 (5 bases). Germline loops: CDR1 SNHLY, CDR2 FYNNEI. V shed 2 bases and J shed 2 bases, with 11 bases lying between them. The CDR3 is made up of 15 amino acids. CDR3 DNA sequence: TGTGCCAGCAGTGAATCCGGACTGACCACAGATACGCAGTATTTT. Translation: CASSESGLTTDTQYF.

This clonotype was seen a handful of times. The V and J genes are TRBV20-1 and TRBJ1-5; D call uncertain. The germline gives CDR1 DFQATT, CDR2 SNEGSKA (reference sequence). Trimming cost V 5 bases and J 2 bases, with 13 bases left between them. This CDR3 comprises 14 residues. The CDR3 loop is CSARALDGNQPQHF. The CDR3 nucleotides read TGCAGTGCTCGGGCTCTGGATGGCAATCAGCCCCAGCATTTT.

This chain connects TRBV11-2 to TRBJ2-6; D gene unclear. Trimming took 1 base from V and 9 from J, leaving 7 bases between them. This CDR3 spans 13 amino acids. Germline V CDR1 and CDR2: SGHAT, FQNNGV. This chain's CDR3 is CASSLGPDNVLTF. CDR3 DNA: TGTGCCAGCAGCTTAGGTCCAGACAACGTCCTGACTTTC.

CDR3 amino acids: CSGRVRSNTEAFF. DNA for the CDR3: TGCAGTGGGAGGGTCCGGTCGAACACTGAAGCTTTCTTT. The gene calls are TRBV20-1 and TRBJ1-1, with no clear D. The CDR3 sequence is 13 residues long. In germline, CDR1 is DFQATT, CDR2 SNEGSKA (reference sequence). Trimming took off 7 bases at V and 1 base at J, with 13 bases between the two ends.

The J gene is TRBJ2-1, the V gene TRBV24-1, with 7 positions matching TRBD2. The CDR3 sequence is 14 residues long. The germline gives CDR1 KGHDR, CDR2 SFDVKD. J gave up 5 bases and V 6 bases, and 6 bases lay outside the gene matches. This CDR3 is CATSIAGDHNEQFF. Written as DNA, the CDR3 is TGTGCCACCAGTATCGCGGGAGACCACAATGAGCAGTTCTTC.

The chain couples TRBV11-2 to TRBJ2-2, with D possibly matching TRBD2 (6 bases). Trimming removed 5 bases from V and 6 bases from J, with 16 bases in between. The V gene's germline CDR1 is SGHAT and CDR2 FQNNGV. This CDR3 is 15 amino acids long. The CDR3 region is CASSPVEGRSGELFF. DNA of the CDR3: TGTGCCAGCAGCCCCGTGGAGGGGCGGTCCGGGGAGCTGTTTTTT.

The chain couples TRBV19 to TRBJ2-5; D is undetermined. V lost 6 bases and J lost 4, with 12 bases in between. This CDR3 contains 13 residues. Looked up from germline, CDR1 is LNHDA and CDR2 is SQIVND (reference sequence). CDR3 sequence (DNA): TGTGCCAGTAGCCCCGCGGTGGGAGAGACCCAGTACTTC. This gives the protein CASSPAVGETQYF.

The table lists this clonotype with a few counts. This chain connects TRBV6-1 to TRBJ2-7; D remains ambiguous. The ends were cut back, 4 bases at V and 3 bases at J, with 13 bases in the middle. Germline assignment: CDR1 MNHNS and CDR2 SASEGT. This CDR3 has 14 residues. CDR3: CASSVWASSYEQYV. The DNA for the CDR3 is TGTGCCAGCAGTGTTTGGGCCTCCAGCTACGAGCAGTACGTC.

The V and J genes are TRBV5-1 and TRBJ2-1; D not resolved. The CDR3 is 14 residues long. Trimming removed 4 bases at V and 3 bases at J, with 11 bases between. CDR1 and CDR2 (germline): SGHRS, YFSETQ. This CDR3 reads CASSPLDLYNEQFF. CDR3 DNA sequence: TGCGCCAGCAGCCCTTTAGACCTCTACAATGAGCAGTTCTTC.